The sequence of this T cell receptor (beta chain) was determined in a study of cytomegalovirus exposure and HLA in healthy donors. This clone was recorded only once. The PCR employed 60 Vbeta primers together with 13 Jbeta primers. Here immunoSEQ multiplex PCR was the method, and the copy in TCRdb shows in-frame clones only, minus some. The table has some 190,000 clones, around 77% seen once. This TCR was recovered from a woman younger than 35 in good health and CMV-seronegative. Sequenced input: PBMCs.

CDR3 coding DNA: TGCGCCAGCAGCCCTCGACAGTCGCCTGAAGCTTTCTTT. Residues: CASSPRQSPEAFF. The V and J genes are TRBV5-1 and TRBJ1-1, with a possible D match to TRBD1 (5 bases). Trimming removed 4 bases from V and 6 bases from J, with 13 bases in between. Germline loops: CDR1 SGHRS, CDR2 YFSETQ. There are 13 residues in the CDR3.